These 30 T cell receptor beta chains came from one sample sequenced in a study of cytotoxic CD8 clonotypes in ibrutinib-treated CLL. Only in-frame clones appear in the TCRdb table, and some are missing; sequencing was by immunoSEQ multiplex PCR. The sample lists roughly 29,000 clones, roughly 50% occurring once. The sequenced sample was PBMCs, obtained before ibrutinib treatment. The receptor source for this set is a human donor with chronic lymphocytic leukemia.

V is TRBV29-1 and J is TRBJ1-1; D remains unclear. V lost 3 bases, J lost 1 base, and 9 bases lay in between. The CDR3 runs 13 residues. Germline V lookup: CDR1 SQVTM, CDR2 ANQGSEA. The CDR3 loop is CSVETPRNTEAFF. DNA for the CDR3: TGCAGCGTTGAGACCCCCAGGAACACTGAAGCTTTCTTT.

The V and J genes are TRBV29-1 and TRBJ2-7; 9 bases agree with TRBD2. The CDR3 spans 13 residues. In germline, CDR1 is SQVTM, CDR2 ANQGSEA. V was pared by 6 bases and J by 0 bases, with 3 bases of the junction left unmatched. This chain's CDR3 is CSVSGGSSYEQYF. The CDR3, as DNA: TGCAGCGTGAGCGGGGGGAGCTCCTACGAGCAGTACTTC.

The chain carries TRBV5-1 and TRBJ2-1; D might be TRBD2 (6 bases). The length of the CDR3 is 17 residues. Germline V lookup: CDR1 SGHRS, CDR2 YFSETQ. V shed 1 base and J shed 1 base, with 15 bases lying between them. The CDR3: CASSLFGGRESYNEQFF. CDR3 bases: TGCGCCAGCAGCTTGTTCGGGGGTCGGGAGTCCTACAATGAGCAGTTCTTC.

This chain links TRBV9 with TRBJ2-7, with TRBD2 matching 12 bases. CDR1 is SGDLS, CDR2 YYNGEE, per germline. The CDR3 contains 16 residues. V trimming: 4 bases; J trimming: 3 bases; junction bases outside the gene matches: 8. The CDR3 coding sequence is TGTGCCAGCAGCTTTCGGACTAGCGGGGAGCTCTACGAGCAGTACTTC. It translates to CASSFRTSGELYEQYF.

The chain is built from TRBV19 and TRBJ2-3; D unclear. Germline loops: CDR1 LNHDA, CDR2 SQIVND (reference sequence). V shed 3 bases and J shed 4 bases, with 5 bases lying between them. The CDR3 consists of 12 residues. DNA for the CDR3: TGTGCCAGTAGTATTCAGGCAGATACGCAGTATTTT. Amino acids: CASSIQADTQYF. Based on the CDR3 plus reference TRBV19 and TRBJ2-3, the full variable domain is DGGITQSPKYLFRKEGQNVTLSCEQNLNHDAMYWYRQDPGQGLRLIYYSQIVNDFQKGDIAEGYSVSREKKESFPLTVTSAQKNPTAFYLCASSIQADTQYFGPGTRLTVL.

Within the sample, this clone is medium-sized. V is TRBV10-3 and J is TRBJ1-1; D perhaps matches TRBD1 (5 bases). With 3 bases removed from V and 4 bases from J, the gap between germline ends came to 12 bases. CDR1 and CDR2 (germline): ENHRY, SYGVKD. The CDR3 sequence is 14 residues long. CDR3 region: CAISEGQGTTEAFF. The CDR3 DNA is TGTGCCATCAGTGAAGGTCAAGGGACCACTGAAGCTTTCTTT.

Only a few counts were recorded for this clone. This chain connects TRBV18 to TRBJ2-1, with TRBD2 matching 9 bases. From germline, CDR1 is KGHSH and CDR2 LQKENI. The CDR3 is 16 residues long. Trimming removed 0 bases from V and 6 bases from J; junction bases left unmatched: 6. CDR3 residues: CASSPPGGGAGNEQFF. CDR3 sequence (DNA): TGTGCCAGCTCACCACCTGGCGGGGGGGCCGGCAATGAGCAGTTCTTC.

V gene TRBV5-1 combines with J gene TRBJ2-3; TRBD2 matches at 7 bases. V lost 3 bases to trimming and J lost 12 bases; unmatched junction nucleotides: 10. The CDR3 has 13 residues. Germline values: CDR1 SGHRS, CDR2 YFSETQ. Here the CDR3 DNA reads TGCGCCAGCAGCTGGCGGAGCGGGGAAACACAGTATTTT. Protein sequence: CASSWRSGETQYF.

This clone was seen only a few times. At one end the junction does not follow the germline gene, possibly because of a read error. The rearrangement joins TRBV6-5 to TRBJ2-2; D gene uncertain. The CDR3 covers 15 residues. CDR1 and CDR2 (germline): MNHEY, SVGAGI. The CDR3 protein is CASSYYRGPTGELFF. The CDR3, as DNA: TGTGCCAGCAGCTACTACCGCGGACCCACCGGGGAGCTGTTTTTT.

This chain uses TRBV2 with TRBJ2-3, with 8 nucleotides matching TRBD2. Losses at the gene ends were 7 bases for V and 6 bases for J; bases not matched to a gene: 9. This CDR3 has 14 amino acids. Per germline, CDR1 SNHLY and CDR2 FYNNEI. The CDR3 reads CASNLRGGHDTQYF. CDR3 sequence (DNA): TGTGCCAGCAACCTCCGCGGGGGGCACGATACGCAGTATTTT.

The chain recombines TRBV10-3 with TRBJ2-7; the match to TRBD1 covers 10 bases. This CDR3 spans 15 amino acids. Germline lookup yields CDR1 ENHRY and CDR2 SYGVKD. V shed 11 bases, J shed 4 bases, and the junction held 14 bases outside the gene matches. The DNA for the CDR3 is TGTGCCGTCCGAAACACCGGGACAGGGGTTTACGAGCAGTACTTC. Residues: CAVRNTGTGVYEQYF.

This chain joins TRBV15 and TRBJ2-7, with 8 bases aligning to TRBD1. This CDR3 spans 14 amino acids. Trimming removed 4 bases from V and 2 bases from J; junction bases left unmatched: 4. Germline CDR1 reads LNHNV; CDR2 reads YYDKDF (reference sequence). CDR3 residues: CATSKLQGAYEQYF. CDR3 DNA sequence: TGTGCCACCAGCAAGTTACAGGGGGCCTACGAGCAGTACTTC. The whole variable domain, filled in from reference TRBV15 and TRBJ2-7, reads DAMVIQNPRYQVTQFGKPVTLSCSQTLNHNVMYWYQQKSSQAPKLLFHYYDKDFNNEADTPDNFQSRRPNTSFCFLDIRSPGLGDTAMYLCATSKLQGAYEQYFGPGTRLTVT.

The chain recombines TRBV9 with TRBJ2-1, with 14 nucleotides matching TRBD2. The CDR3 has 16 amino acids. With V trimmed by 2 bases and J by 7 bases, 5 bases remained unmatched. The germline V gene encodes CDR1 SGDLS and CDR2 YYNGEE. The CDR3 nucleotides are TGTGCCAGCAGCGTGGGACTAGCGGGGGTACGAAATGAGCAGTTCTTC. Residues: CASSVGLAGVRNEQFF.

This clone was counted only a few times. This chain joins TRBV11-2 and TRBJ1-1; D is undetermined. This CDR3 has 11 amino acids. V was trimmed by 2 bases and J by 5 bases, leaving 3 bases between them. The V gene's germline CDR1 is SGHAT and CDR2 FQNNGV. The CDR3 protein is CASSLYTEAFF. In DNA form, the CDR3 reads TGTGCCAGCAGCTTATATACTGAAGCTTTCTTT.

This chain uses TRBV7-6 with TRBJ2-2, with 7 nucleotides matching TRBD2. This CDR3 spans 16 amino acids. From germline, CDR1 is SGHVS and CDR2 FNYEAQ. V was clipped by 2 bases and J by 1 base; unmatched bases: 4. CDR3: CASSLLGGGNTGELFF. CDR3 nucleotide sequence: TGTGCCAGCAGCTTATTGGGCGGGGGGAACACCGGGGAGCTGTTTTTT.

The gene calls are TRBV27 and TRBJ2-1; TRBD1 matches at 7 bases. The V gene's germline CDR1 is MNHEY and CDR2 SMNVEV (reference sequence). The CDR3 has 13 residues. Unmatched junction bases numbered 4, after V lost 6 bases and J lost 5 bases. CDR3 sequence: CASRSTGNNEQFF. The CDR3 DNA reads TGTGCCAGCAGGTCGACAGGGAACAATGAGCAGTTCTTC.

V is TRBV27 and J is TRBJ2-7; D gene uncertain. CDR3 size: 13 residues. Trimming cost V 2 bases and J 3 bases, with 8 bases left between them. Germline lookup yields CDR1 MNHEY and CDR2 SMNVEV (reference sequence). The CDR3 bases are TGTGCCAGCAGTTTACGGCAGAACTACGAGCAGTACTTC. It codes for CASSLRQNYEQYF.

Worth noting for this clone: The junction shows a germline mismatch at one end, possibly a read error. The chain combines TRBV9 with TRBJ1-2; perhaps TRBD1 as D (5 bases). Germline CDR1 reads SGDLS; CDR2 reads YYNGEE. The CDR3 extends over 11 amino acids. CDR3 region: CASSLDGGRYF. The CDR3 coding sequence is TGTGCCAGCAGCCTCGACGGGGGGAGGTACTTC.

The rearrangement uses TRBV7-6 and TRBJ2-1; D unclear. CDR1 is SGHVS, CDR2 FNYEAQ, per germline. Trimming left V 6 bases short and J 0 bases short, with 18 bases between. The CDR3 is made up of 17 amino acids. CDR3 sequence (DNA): TGTGCCAGCAGTTGGGAATCTACCGCCAGCTCCTACAATGAGCAGTTCTTC. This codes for CASSWESTASSYNEQFF.

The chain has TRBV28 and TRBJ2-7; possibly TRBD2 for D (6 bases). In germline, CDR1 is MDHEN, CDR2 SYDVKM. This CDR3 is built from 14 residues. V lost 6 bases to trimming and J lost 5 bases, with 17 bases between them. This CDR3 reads CASRSTSSGHEQYF. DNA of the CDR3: TGTGCCAGCAGATCGACTAGTTCGGGCCACGAGCAGTACTTC.

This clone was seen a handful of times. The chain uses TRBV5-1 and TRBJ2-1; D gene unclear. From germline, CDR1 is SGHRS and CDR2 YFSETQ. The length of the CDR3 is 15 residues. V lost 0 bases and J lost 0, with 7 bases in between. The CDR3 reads CASSLVASSYNEQFF. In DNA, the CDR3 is TGCGCCAGCAGCTTGGTGGCTAGCTCCTACAATGAGCAGTTCTTC.

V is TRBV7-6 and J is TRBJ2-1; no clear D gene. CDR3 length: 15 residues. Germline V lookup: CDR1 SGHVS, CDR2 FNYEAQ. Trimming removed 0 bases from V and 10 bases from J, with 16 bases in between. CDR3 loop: CASSLALLDPREQFF. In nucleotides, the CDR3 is TGTGCCAGCAGCTTAGCGCTGTTGGACCCCAGGGAGCAGTTCTTC.

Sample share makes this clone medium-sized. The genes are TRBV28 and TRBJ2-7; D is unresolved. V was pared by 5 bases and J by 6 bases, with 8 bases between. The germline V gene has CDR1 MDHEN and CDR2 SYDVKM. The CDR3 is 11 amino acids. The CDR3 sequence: CASSPFSEQYF. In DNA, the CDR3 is TGTGCCAGCAGTCCATTTAGCGAGCAGTACTTC.

CDR3 DNA: TGTGCCAGTAGTATCGCGGACGGTCTTGGGCATAGCAATCAGCCCCAGCATTTT. It translates to CASSIADGLGHSNQPQHF. The V and J genes are TRBV19 and TRBJ1-5; D gene uncertain. The CDR3 length is 18 residues. V gave up 3 bases and J gave up 0 bases, with 18 bases separating them. Germline assignment: CDR1 LNHDA and CDR2 SQIVND (reference sequence).

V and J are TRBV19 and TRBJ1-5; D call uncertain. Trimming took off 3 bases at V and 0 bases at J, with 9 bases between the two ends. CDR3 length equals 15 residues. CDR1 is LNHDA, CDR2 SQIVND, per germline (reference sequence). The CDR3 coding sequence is TGTGCCAGTAGTATTGGGCGGTATAGCAATCAGCCCCAGCATTTT. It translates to CASSIGRYSNQPQHF. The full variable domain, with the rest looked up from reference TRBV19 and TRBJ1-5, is DGGITQSPKYLFRKEGQNVTLSCEQNLNHDAMYWYRQDPGQGLRLIYYSQIVNDFQKGDIAEGYSVSREKKESFPLTVTSAQKNPTAFYLCASSIGRYSNQPQHFGDGTRLSIL.

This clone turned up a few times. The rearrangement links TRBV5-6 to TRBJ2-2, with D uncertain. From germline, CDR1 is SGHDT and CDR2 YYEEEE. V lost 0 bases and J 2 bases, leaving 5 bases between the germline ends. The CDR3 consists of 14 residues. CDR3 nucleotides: TGTGCCAGCAGCTTGGCAGTTAACACCGGGGAGCTGTTTTTT. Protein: CASSLAVNTGELFF.

The CDR3 nucleotides are TGTGCCAGCAGCTTGGGGGGTGGTCAGCCCCAGCATTTT. Protein product: CASSLGGGQPQHF. The J gene is TRBJ1-5, the V gene TRBV11-2, with D maybe TRBD1 (5 bases). In germline, CDR1 is SGHAT, CDR2 FQNNGV. This CDR3 region has 13 residues. V lost 3 bases and J lost 6, with 9 bases in between.

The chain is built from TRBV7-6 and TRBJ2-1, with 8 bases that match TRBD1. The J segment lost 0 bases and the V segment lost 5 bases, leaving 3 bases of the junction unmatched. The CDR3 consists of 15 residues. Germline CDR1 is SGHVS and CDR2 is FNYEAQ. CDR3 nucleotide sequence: TGTGCCAGCAGCGATGACAGGGGCTCCTACAATGAGCAGTTCTTC. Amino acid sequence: CASSDDRGSYNEQFF.

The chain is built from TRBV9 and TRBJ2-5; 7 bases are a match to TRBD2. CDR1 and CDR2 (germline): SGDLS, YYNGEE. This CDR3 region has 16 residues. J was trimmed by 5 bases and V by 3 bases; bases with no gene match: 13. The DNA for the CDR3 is TGTGCCAGCAGCGCTTCCCTTTCGACTAGCTGGGAGACCCAGTACTTC. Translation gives CASSASLSTSWETQYF.

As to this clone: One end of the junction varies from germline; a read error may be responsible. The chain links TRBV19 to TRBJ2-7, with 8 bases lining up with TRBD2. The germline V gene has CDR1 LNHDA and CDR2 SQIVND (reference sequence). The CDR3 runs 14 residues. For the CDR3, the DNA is TGTGCCAGTAGAATAGCGGGAAGCTCCTACGAGCAGTACTTC. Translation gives CASRIAGSSYEQYF.